The T cell receptor beta chain described here comes from a study of blood T cell repertoires in COVID-19. Study background: Material from acute and convalescent COVID-19 was sourced from the United States, Italy and Spain. From T cells, B-cell-depleted T cells, or PBMCs came the material, which was cDNA or gDNA.

Source study methods: Estimation of nucleated cell counts was performed using reference gene primer amplification. TCRdb's copy holds only in-frame clones and misses some; the assay was immunoSEQ multiplex PCR. The V and J calls and clone size were taken over from that table, and D and trimming were inferred from the DNA. The table has some 220,000 clones, about 85% seen once. CDR1 is MNHEY, CDR2 SMNVEV, per germline (reference sequence). The CDR3 covers 14 residues. V lost 6 bases and J lost 2, with 10 bases in between. Sequenced input: peripheral blood. The clonotype originates from a middle-aged man who had recovered from COVID-19. J is TRBJ1-4 and V is TRBV27; no firm D call. CDR3 coding DNA: TGTGCCAGCAGCCCGGAGGTGACTAATGAAAAACTGTTTTTT. Translation: CASSPEVTNEKLFF. The full variable domain, its missing parts supplied by reference TRBV27 and TRBJ1-4, is EAQVTQNPRYLITVTGKKLTVTCSQNMNHEYMSWYRQDPGLGLRQIYYSMNVEVTDKGDVPEGYKVSRKEKRNFPLILESPSPNQTSLYFCASSPEVTNEKLFFGSGTQLSVL.